These 25 T cell receptor beta chains were all obtained from the same sample, sequenced in a study of T cell responses to AZD1222 COVID-19 vaccine. Sequencing used immunoSEQ multiplex PCR; TCRdb keeps in-frame clones, though not all of them. The table lists about 120,000 clones, roughly 92% of them singletons. The input for sequencing was peripheral blood, taken 28 days after the second AZD1222 dose. Every receptor here comes from an adult who received the AZD1222 COVID-19 vaccine.

The chain joins TRBV19 to TRBJ2-7; no reliable D call. The CDR3 length is 15 residues. Trimming stripped 5 bases from V and 2 bases from J, with 16 bases between. The germline V gene encodes CDR1 LNHDA and CDR2 SQIVND (reference sequence). The CDR3 protein is CASSRGQYPTYEQYF. The CDR3 DNA reads TGTGCCAGTAGTCGTGGTCAATACCCTACCTACGAGCAGTACTTC.

This chain connects TRBV27 to TRBJ2-7; 10 nucleotides match TRBD1. Germline trimming cut 0 bases from V and 7 bases from J; bases unmatched to any gene: 3. The CDR3 is made up of 14 amino acids. The germline V gene has CDR1 MNHEY and CDR2 SMNVEV (reference sequence). DNA for the CDR3: TGTGCCAGCAGTTTATCGGACAGGGGGGAGGAGCAGTACTTC. Translation: CASSLSDRGEEQYF.

The V gene is TRBV3-1 (or the pseudogene TRBV3-2), the J gene TRBJ2-2, with D maybe TRBD2 (6 bases). Germline CDR1 reads LGHDT; CDR2 reads YNNKEL (reference sequence). The V gene lost 6 bases and the J gene lost 1 base, with 12 bases spanning the gap. The length of the CDR3 is 15 residues. CDR3 sequence (DNA): TGTGCCAGCAGTCCGACTAGTGGGAACACCGGGGAGCTGTTTTTT. This sequence encodes CASSPTSGNTGELFF.

CDR3 nucleotide sequence: TGCAGCGTTAGGACAGTAAACATGAACACTGAAGCTTTCTTT. Translated: CSVRTVNMNTEAFF. V usage is TRBV29-1 and J usage is TRBJ1-1; TRBD1 is a possible D gene (6 bases). The germline V gene encodes CDR1 SQVTM and CDR2 ANQGSEA. This CDR3 spans 14 amino acids. V lost 5 bases and J 0 bases, leaving 13 bases between the germline ends.

The chain uses TRBV5-6 and TRBJ2-3; 10 bases are shared with TRBD2. The CDR3 extends over 15 amino acids. V lost 2 bases and J lost 4; bases outside the gene matches: 4. The germline V gene encodes CDR1 SGHDT and CDR2 YYEEEE. CDR3 loop: CASSLSGREADTQYF. CDR3 bases: TGTGCCAGCAGCTTAAGCGGGAGGGAGGCAGATACGCAGTATTTT.

The chain joins TRBV18 to TRBJ1-5; 8 nucleotides line up with TRBD1. CDR3 length equals 15 residues. After removal of 4 bases from V and 6 bases from J, the junction contained 8 bases not matched to a gene. Germline assignment: CDR1 KGHSH and CDR2 LQKENI. CDR3 residues: CASSQGQVASQPQHF. The CDR3 DNA reads as TGTGCCAGCTCACAGGGACAGGTGGCGAGTCAGCCCCAGCATTTT.

CDR3 in DNA: TGTGCCAGCATACTAGCGGGACGGGAGACCCAGTACTTC. It codes for CASILAGRETQYF. The rearrangement links TRBV2 to TRBJ2-5; 10 bases line up with TRBD2. The CDR3 runs to 13 residues. Germline CDR1 is SNHLY and CDR2 is FYNNEI. The V gene end was trimmed by 7 bases and the J gene end by 5 bases; junction bases not matched to a gene: 4.

The rearrangement links TRBV29-1 to TRBJ2-2; D is unclear. V lost 6 bases to trimming and J lost 1 base, with 9 bases between them. CDR3 length: 13 residues. Germline V gene data show CDR1 as SQVTM and CDR2 as ANQGSEA. CDR3 region: CSVGRRNTGELFF. The CDR3 nucleotides are TGCAGCGTGGGCCGGCGGAACACCGGGGAGCTGTTTTTT.

This chain uses TRBV11-2 with TRBJ2-1, with D tentatively TRBD2 (5 bases). This CDR3 spans 15 amino acids. The V and J ends lost 1 base and 9 bases respectively, with 16 bases between them. CDR1 and CDR2 from the germline V gene are SGHAT and FQNNGV. The CDR3 coding sequence is TGTGCCAGCAGCTTAGGTGGTTTGGGAGAGGGTGAGCAGTTCTTC. Its translation: CASSLGGLGEGEQFF.

The rearrangement links TRBV12-3 or TRBV12-4 to TRBJ2-3; D might be TRBD2 (5 bases). V dropped 3 bases and J dropped 10 bases, with 8 bases sitting between them. The CDR3 is made up of 11 amino acids. This chain's CDR3 is CASSFSGAQYF. The CDR3 region has the DNA TGTGCCAGCAGTTTCAGCGGTGCGCAGTATTTT.

The chain is built from TRBV6-5 and TRBJ2-7, with 12 bases aligning to TRBD1. There are 16 residues in the CDR3. In germline, CDR1 is MNHEY, CDR2 SVGAGI. V trimming: 2 bases; J trimming: 4 bases; junction bases outside the gene matches: 6. As DNA, the CDR3 is TGTGCCAGCAGTTACGGGGGACAGGGGGCATATTACGAGCAGTACTTC. Its protein is CASSYGGQGAYYEQYF.

The V gene is TRBV27, the J gene TRBJ2-1, with 9 bases identical to TRBD2. This CDR3 is 14 amino acids long. The V gene end was trimmed by 5 bases and the J gene end by 7 bases; junction bases not matched to a gene: 6. Germline values: CDR1 MNHEY, CDR2 SMNVEV (reference sequence). CDR3 bases: TGTGCCAGCAGTCCAATAGCGGGAGTTAATGAGCAGTTCTTC. It is translated as CASSPIAGVNEQFF.

The rearrangement joins TRBV3-1 (or the pseudogene TRBV3-2) to TRBJ2-2; D tentatively reads TRBD1 or TRBD2 (5 bases each). Between the trimmed V and J ends, which lost 4 bases and 6 bases, there was a span of 12 bases. Germline CDR1 LGHDT, CDR2 YNNKEL (reference sequence). The CDR3 contains 14 residues. CDR3 sequence reads: CASSRVTGPGELFF. CDR3 in DNA: TGTGCCAGCAGCCGAGTTACGGGGCCCGGGGAGCTGTTTTTT.

This chain links TRBV30 with TRBJ1-2, with a tentative D call TRBD1 (5 bases). Germline-derived CDR1 and CDR2 are GTSNPN and SVGIG (reference sequence). The germline V and J ends were trimmed by 3 bases and 8 bases, with 22 bases remaining between them. This CDR3 spans 15 amino acids. CDR3 amino acids: CAWSLLLDTWGGYTF. The CDR3 DNA sequence: TGTGCCTGGAGCCTCCTCCTGGACACCTGGGGGGGCTACACCTTC.

The V call is TRBV19, the J call TRBJ1-5; no firm D call. The CDR3 length is 13 residues. Germline V gene lookup returns CDR1 LNHDA and CDR2 SQIVND (reference sequence). V was pared by 5 bases and J by 9 bases, with 14 bases between. The CDR3 protein is CASSAGLVLPQHF. The CDR3 nucleotides read TGTGCCAGTAGTGCTGGCCTAGTTCTGCCCCAGCATTTT.

The chain couples TRBV11-2 to TRBJ2-3, with D perhaps matching TRBD1 or TRBD2 (5 bases each). The CDR3 loop spans 15 amino acids. Trimming removed 1 base from V and 2 bases from J, with 10 bases in between. Per germline, CDR1 SGHAT and CDR2 FQNNGV. CDR3 in DNA: TGTGCCAGCAGCTTAGTTTGGGGGTTCACAGATACGCAGTATTTT. Translation gives CASSLVWGFTDTQYF.

The DNA of the CDR3 is TGTGCCTGGAGTGTAATGGGTGCCGGGGAGCTGTTTTTT. It yields the protein CAWSVMGAGELFF. The chain employs TRBV30 and TRBJ2-2; D not certain. Looked up from germline, CDR1 is GTSNPN and CDR2 is SVGIG (reference sequence). CDR3 length equals 13 residues. V dropped 0 bases and J dropped 6 bases, with 8 bases sitting between them. Variable domain in full (rest from reference TRBV30 and TRBJ2-2): SQTIHQWPATLVQPVGSPLSLECTVEGTSNPNLYWYRQAAGRGLQLLFYSVGIGQISSEVPQNLSASRPQDRQFILSSKKLLLSDSGFYLCAWSVMGAGELFFGEGSRLTVL.

This clone occurred once. The V and J genes are TRBV2 and TRBJ2-2, with D perhaps given as TRBD1 or TRBD2 (5 bases each). CDR3 length: 16 residues. The germline V gene has CDR1 SNHLY and CDR2 FYNNEI. The ends were cut back, 0 bases at V and 2 bases at J, with 10 bases in the middle. This chain's CDR3 is CASSEAPRGNTGELFF. DNA for the CDR3: TGTGCCAGCAGTGAAGCGCCGAGGGGAAACACCGGGGAGCTGTTTTTT.

The chain recombines TRBV5-4 with TRBJ1-1; possibly TRBD1 for D (5 bases). The CDR3 contains 15 residues. V was cut by 0 bases and J by 3 bases, with 12 bases left in between. Per the germline V gene, CDR1 is SGHNT and CDR2 is YYREEE (reference sequence). The CDR3 loop reads CASSLDGGWDTEAFF. For the CDR3, the DNA is TGTGCCAGCAGCTTGGATGGGGGTTGGGACACTGAAGCTTTCTTT.

The chain links TRBV6-1 to TRBJ1-1; TRBD1 might be the D (6 bases). The CDR3 runs 15 residues. Trimming took 2 bases from V and 0 from J, leaving 10 bases between them. CDR1 MNHNS and CDR2 SASEGT come from the germline V gene. The CDR3 here is CASSESQGMNTEAFF. The CDR3 DNA reads TGTGCCAGCAGTGAAAGCCAGGGGATGAACACTGAAGCTTTCTTT.

This clone has just one count. The rearrangement joins TRBV30 to TRBJ2-3; 7 bases map to TRBD2. Per germline, CDR1 GTSNPN and CDR2 SVGIG (reference sequence). The CDR3 extends over 14 amino acids. After removal of 3 bases from V and 1 base from J, the junction contained 4 bases not matched to a gene. In DNA form, the CDR3 reads TGTGCCTGGAGACTAGCGAGTCGCACAGATACGCAGTATTTT. Protein: CAWRLASRTDTQYF.

The rearrangement uses TRBV28 and TRBJ2-7; D is possibly TRBD2 (5 bases). The germline CDR1 and CDR2 sequences are MDHEN and SYDVKM. The CDR3 runs 13 residues. Trimming removed 3 bases from V and 7 bases from J, with 13 bases in between. Here the CDR3 DNA reads TGTGCCAGCAGTTTGGGCCCACCGGGGGAGCAGTACTTC. Amino acids: CASSLGPPGEQYF.

This clone has just one count. This chain uses TRBV2 with TRBJ2-7; D is perhaps TRBD2 (5 bases). CDR1 and CDR2 from the germline V gene are SNHLY and FYNNEI. Trimming pared 3 bases from V and 0 bases from J, leaving 9 bases between. The CDR3 runs to 14 residues. The CDR3, as DNA: TGTGCCAGCAGTGAGAGGAGGAGCTCCTACGAGCAGTACTTC. Protein: CASSERRSSYEQYF.

This chain uses TRBV11-2 with TRBJ2-2; possibly TRBD2 for D (6 bases). Germline CDR1 SGHAT, CDR2 FQNNGV. Trimming shortened V by 8 bases and J by 6 bases, and 19 bases separated the two germline ends. The CDR3 is 15 amino acids. Written as DNA, the CDR3 is TGTGCCAGCGGACTGAGTGGGAGGATGTCCGGGGAGCTGTTTTTT. Amino acid sequence: CASGLSGRMSGELFF.

This rearrangement joins TRBV7-2 to TRBJ1-4, with D uncertain. CDR1 is SGHTA and CDR2 is FQGNSA in the germline V gene. CDR3 length: 15 residues. V was shortened by 5 bases and J by 7 bases, with 17 bases between the two germline ends. The CDR3 protein is CASSHLVESAEKLFF. The DNA for the CDR3 is TGTGCCAGCAGCCACCTCGTGGAGTCGGCTGAAAAACTGTTTTTT.